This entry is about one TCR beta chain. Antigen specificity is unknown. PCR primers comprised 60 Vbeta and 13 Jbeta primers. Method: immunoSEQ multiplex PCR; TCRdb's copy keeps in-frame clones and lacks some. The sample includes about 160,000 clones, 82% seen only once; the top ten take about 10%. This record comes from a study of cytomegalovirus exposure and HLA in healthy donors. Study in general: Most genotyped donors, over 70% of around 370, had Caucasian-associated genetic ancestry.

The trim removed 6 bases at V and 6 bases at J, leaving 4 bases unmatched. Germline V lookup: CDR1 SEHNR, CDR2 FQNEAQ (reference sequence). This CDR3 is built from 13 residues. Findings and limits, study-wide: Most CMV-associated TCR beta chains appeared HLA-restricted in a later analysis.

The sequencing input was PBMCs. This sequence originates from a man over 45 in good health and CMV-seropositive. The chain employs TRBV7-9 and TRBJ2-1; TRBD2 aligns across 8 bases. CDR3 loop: CASRLGGGNEQFF. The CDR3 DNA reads TGTGCCAGCAGACTCGGGGGGGGCAATGAGCAGTTCTTC.